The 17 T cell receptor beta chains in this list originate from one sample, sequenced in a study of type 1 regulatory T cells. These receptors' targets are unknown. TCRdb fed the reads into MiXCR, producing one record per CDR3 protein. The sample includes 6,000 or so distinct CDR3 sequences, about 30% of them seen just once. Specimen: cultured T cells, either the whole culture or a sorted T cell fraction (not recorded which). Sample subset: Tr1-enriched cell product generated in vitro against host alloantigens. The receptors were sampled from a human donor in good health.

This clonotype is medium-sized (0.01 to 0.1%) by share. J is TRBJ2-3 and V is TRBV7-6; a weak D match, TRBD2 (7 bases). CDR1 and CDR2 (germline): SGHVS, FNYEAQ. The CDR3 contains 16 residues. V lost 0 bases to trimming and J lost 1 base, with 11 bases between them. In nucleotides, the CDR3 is TGTGCCAGCAGCTTAGCGTCGGGGGGCGGCACAGATACGCAGTATTTT. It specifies CASSLASGGGTDTQYF.

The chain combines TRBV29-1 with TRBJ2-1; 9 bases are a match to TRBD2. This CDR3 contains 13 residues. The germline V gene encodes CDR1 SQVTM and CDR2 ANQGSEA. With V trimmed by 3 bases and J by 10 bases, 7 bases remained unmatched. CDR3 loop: CSVDIAGAGEQFF. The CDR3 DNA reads TGCAGCGTTGATATAGCGGGAGCTGGAGAGCAGTTCTTC.

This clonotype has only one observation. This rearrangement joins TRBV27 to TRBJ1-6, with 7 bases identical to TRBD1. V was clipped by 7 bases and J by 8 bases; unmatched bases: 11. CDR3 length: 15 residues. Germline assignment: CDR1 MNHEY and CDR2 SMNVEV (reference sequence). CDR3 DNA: TGTGCCAGCACCCTCTACCGGGACAGCCATTCACCCCTCCACTTT. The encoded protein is CASTLYRDSHSPLHF.

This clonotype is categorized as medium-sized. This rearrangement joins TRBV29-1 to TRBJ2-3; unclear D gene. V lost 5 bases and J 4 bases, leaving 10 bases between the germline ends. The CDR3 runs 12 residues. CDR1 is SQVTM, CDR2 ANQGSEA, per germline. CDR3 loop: CSVRSSSDTQYF. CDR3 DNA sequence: TGCAGCGTTCGTAGTAGTTCAGATACGCAGTATTTT.

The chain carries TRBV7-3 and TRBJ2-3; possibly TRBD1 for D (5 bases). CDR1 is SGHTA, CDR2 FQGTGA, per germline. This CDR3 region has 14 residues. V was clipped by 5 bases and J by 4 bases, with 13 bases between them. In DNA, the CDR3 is TGTGCCAGCAGCCCAGGGCATGAGGCAGATACGCAGTATTTT. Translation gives CASSPGHEADTQYF. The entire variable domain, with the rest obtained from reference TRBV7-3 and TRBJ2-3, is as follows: GAGVSQTPSNKVTEKGKYVELRCDPISGHTALYWYRQSLGQGPEFLIYFQGTGAADDSGLPNDRFFAVRPEGSVSTLKIQRTERGDSAVYLCASSPGHEADTQYFGPGTRLTVL.

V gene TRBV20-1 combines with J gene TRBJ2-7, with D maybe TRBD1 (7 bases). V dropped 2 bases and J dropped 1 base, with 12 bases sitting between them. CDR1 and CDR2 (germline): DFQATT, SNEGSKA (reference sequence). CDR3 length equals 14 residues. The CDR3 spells CSARRQGGSYEQYF. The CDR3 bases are TGCAGTGCTAGAAGACAGGGAGGATCCTACGAGCAGTACTTC.

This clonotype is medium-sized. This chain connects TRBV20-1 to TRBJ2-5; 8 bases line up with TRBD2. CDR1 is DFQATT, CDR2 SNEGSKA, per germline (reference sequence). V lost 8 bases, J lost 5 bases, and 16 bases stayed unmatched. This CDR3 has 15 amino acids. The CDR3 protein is CSPWAGAGAGETQYF. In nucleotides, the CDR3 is TGCAGTCCCTGGGCGGGAGCGGGGGCAGGGGAGACCCAGTACTTC.

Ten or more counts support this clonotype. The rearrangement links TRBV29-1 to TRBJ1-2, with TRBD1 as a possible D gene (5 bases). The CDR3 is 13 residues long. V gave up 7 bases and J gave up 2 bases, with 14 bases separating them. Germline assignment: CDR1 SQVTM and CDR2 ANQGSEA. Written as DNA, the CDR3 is TGCAGCGCAGGAGACAGATACAACTATGGCTACACCTTC. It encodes CSAGDRYNYGYTF. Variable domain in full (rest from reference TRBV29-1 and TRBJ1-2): SAVISQKPSRDICQRGTSLTIQCQVDSQVTMMFWYRQQPGQSLTLIATANQGSEATYESGFVIDKFPISRPNLTFSTLTVSNMSPEDSSIYLCSAGDRYNYGYTFGSGTRLTVV.

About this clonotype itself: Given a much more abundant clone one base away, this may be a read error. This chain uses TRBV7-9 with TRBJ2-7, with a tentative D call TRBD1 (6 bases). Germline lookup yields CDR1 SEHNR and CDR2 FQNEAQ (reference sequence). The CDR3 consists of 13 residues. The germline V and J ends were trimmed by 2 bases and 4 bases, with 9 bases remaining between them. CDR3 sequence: CASSLTGPYEQYF. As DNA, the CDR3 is TGTGCCAGCAGCTTAACAGGGCCGTACGAGCAGTACTTC.

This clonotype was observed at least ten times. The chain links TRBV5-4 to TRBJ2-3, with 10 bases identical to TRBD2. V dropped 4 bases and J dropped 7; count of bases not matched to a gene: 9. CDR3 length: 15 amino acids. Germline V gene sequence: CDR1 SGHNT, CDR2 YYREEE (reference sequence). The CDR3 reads CASSPPAGGPYTQYF. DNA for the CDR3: TGTGCCAGCAGCCCGCCAGCGGGAGGGCCGTATACGCAGTATTTT.

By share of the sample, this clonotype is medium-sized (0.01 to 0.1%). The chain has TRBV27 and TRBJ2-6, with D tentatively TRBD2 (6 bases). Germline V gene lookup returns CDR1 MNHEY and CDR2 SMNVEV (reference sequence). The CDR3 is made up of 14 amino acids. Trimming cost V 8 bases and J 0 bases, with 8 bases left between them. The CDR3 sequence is CASRGSSGANVLTF. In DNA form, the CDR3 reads TGTGCCAGCCGGGGGAGCTCTGGGGCCAACGTCCTGACTTTC.

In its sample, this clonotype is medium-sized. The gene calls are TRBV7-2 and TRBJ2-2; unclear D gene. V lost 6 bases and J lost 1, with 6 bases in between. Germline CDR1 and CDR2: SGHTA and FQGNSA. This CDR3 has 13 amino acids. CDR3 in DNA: TGTGCCAGCAGACGGGTGAACACCGGGGAGCTGTTTTTT. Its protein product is CASRRVNTGELFF.

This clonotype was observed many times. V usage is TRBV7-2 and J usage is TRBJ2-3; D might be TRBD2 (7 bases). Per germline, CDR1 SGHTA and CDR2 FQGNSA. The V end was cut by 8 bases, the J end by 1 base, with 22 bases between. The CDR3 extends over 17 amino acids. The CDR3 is CASSRGGRSGGTDTQYF. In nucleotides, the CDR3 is TGTGCCAGCTCTCGAGGGGGGCGGAGCGGGGGCACAGATACGCAGTATTTT.

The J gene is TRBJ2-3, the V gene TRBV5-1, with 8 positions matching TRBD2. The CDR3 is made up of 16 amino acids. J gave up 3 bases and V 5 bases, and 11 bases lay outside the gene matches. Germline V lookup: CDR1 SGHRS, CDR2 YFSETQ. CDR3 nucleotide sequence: TGCGCCAGCAGACGGGGGGGAGATGAGTTGACAGATACGCAGTATTTT. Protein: CASRRGGDELTDTQYF. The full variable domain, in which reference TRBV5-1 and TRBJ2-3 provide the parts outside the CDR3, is KAGVTQTPRYLIKTRGQQVTLSCSPISGHRSVSWYQQTPGQGLQFLFEYFSETQRNKGNFPGRFSGRQFSNSRSEMNVSTLELGDSALYLCASRRGGDELTDTQYFGPGTRLTVL.

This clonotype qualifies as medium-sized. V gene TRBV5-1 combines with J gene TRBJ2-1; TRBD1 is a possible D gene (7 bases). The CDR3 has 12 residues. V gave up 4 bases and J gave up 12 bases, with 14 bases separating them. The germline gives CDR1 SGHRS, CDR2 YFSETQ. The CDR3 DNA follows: TGCGCCAGCAGCCTGTCAGGGGGGTCGCAGTTCTTC. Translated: CASSLSGGSQFF.

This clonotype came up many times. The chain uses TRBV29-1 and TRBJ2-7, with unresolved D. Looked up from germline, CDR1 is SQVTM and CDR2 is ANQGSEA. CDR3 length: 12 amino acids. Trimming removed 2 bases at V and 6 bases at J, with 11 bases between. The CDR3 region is CSVELTASEQYF. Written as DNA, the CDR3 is TGCAGCGTTGAATTGACCGCCAGCGAGCAGTACTTC.

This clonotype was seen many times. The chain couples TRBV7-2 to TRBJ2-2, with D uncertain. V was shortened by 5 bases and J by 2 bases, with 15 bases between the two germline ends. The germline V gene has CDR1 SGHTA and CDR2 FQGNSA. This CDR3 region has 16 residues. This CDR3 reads CASSLGSRRNTGELFF. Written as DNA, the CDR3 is TGTGCCAGCAGCCTAGGGTCCCGACGAAACACCGGGGAGCTGTTTTTT.